Given below is one TCR beta chain in context. Germline-derived CDR1 and CDR2 are WSHSY and SAAADI. Trimming left V 6 bases short and J 7 bases short, with 10 bases between. The CDR3 is 12 residues long. These data originate in a study of blood T cell repertoires in COVID-19. Study context: Samples taken during acute and convalescent COVID-19 were collected in the United States, Italy and Spain. The cDNA or gDNA used as material had been derived from T cells, B-cell-depleted T cells, or PBMCs.

Original methodology: Counts of nucleated cells, estimated from reference gene primer amplification, were obtained. Data came from immunoSEQ multiplex PCR; TCRdb stores just in-frame clones and leaves some out. V, J and clone size derive from that table, while D and trimming were established from the DNA sequence. The top ten hold roughly 2.5% of the sample, which has some 320,000 clones, around 90% seen once. Recovered Cohort 3 donors showed two negative PCRs, clearance, or symptom resolution. This sequence was found in a man in his fifties or sixties who had recovered from COVID-19. The sequencing input was PBMCs or T cells enriched from blood (not recorded which). This chain joins TRBV10-2 and TRBJ1-5, with TRBD1 as a possible D gene (5 bases). CDR3 protein: CASSGQGQPQHF. The CDR3 nucleotides read TGCGCCAGCAGCGGACAAGGGCAGCCCCAGCATTTT.